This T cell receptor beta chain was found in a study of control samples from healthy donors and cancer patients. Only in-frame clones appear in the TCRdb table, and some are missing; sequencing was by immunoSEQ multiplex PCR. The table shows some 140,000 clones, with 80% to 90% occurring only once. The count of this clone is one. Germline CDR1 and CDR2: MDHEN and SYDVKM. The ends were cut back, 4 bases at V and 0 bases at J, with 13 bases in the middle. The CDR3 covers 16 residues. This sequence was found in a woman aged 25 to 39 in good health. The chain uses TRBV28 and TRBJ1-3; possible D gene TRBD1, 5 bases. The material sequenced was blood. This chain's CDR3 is CASSSPGASSGNTIYF. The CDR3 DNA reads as TGTGCCAGCAGTTCGCCCGGGGCCAGCTCTGGAAACACCATATATTTT. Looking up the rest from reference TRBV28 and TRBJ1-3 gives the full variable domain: DVKVTQSSRYLVKRTGEKVFLECVQDMDHENMFWYRQDPGLGLRLIYFSYDVKMKEKGDIPEGYSVSREKKERFSLILESASTNQTSMYLCASSSPGASSGNTIYFGEGSWLTVV.